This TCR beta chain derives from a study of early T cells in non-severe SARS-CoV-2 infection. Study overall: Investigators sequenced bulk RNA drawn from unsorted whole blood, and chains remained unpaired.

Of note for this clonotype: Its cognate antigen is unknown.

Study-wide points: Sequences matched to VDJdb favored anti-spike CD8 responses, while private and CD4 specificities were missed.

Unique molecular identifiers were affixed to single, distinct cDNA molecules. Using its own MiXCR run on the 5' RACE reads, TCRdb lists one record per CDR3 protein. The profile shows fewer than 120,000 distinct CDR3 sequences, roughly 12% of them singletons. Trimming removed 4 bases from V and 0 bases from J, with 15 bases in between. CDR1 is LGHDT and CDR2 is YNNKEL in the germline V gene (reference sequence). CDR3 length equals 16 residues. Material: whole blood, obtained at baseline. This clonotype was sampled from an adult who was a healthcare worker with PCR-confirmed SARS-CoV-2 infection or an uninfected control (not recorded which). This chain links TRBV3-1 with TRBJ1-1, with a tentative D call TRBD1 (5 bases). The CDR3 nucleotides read TGTGCCAGCAGCCCAGACAGCTTTCAAATGAACACTGAAGCTTTCTTT. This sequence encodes CASSPDSFQMNTEAFF.